One TCR beta chain is described in this entry. Its antigen is as yet unknown. Other DNA sequences in the same sample also yield this CDR3. These data belong to a study of shared clonotypes between healthy human individuals. Study-level information: The composition of the donors was a couple of women and three men aged 18 to 49. Study-level findings and limits: For naive CD4 cells, roughly 5% of clonotypes were shared across a handful of donors. On the whole, naive subsets had larger estimated richness than memory subsets had.

All participating donors were Caucasian adults from Nashville, Tennessee. The assay was immunoSEQ multiplex PCR, and TCRdb's table has in-frame clones only and misses some. The table has approximately 2.1 million clones, roughly 93% seen once. This TCR came from a man aged 18 to 30 in good health. Some clones in this sample may be carry-over from other donors' samples. Sequenced material: naive CD4+ T cells from PBMCs. Noted subset: CD45RA+ positively selected.

The CDR3 coding sequence is TGTGCCAGCAGTCGGGACAGGGGGCGGGAGACCCAGTACTTC. This gives the protein CASSRDRGRETQYF. The chain recombines TRBV28 with TRBJ2-5; 12 positions match TRBD1. CDR1 and CDR2 (germline): MDHEN, SYDVKM. With V trimmed by 5 bases and J by 5 bases, 3 bases remained unmatched. The CDR3 covers 14 residues. The whole variable domain, remainder taken from reference TRBV28 and TRBJ2-5, is DVKVTQSSRYLVKRTGEKVFLECVQDMDHENMFWYRQDPGLGLRLIYFSYDVKMKEKGDIPEGYSVSREKKERFSLILESASTNQTSMYLCASSRDRGRETQYFGPGTRLLVL.